The rows below give T cell receptor beta chains drawn from one sample of a study of beta chain features in type 1 diabetes. The table came from immunoSEQ multiplex PCR; TCRdb's copy has only in-frame clones and leaves some out. The sample shows under 250,000 clones, around 14% of them seen only once. Sequencing was performed on naive CD4+ T cells from blood. The receptors here all came from a man under 40 with type 1 diabetes. Both conserved end residues are part of each CDR3. D genes are given only for firm matches. Size is stated for part of the rows, as once, few or many counts, or as a class when the clone is expanded.

J gene: TRBJ2-4
V gene: TRBV19
clone size: .
D gene: TRBD2
CDR3 protein: CASSARGGLAKNIQYF
CDR3 DNA: TGTGCCAGTAGTGCCCGGGGGGGGCTAGCCAAAAACATTCAGTACTTC

J gene: TRBJ1-5
V gene: TRBV6-5
clone size: few
D gene: .
CDR3 protein: CASRPTGPNQPQHF
CDR3 DNA: TGTGCCAGCAGGCCCACAGGGCCAAATCAGCCCCAGCATTTT

J gene: TRBJ2-1
V gene: TRBV6-5
clone size: .
D gene: TRBD2
CDR3 protein: CASSWRLAAYNEQFF
CDR3 DNA: TGTGCCAGCAGTTGGCGACTAGCGGCCTACAATGAGCAGTTCTTC

J gene: TRBJ1-1
V gene: TRBV6-5
clone size: .
D gene: .
CDR3 protein: CASSYGEENTEAFF
CDR3 DNA: TGTGCCAGCAGTTACGGGGAGGAGAACACTGAAGCTTTCTTT

J gene: TRBJ2-1
V gene: TRBV7-9
clone size: few
D gene: TRBD2
CDR3 protein: CASSLSGSAYNEQFF
CDR3 DNA: TGTGCCAGCAGCCTTAGCGGGAGCGCCTACAATGAGCAGTTCTTC

J gene: TRBJ2-7
V gene: TRBV6-5
clone size: few
D gene: TRBD2
CDR3 protein: CASSYEAAGGYEQYF
CDR3 DNA: TGTGCCAGCAGTTATGAGGCAGCGGGAGGCTACGAGCAGTACTTC

J gene: TRBJ2-5
V gene: TRBV13
clone size: few
D gene: TRBD2
CDR3 protein: CASSLGAGAVGNQETQYF
CDR3 DNA: TGTGCCAGCAGCTTAGGGGCGGGAGCCGTGGGAAACCAAGAGACCCAGTACTTC

J gene: TRBJ2-1
V gene: TRBV7-2
clone size: .
D gene: .
CDR3 protein: CASSLTASYNEQFF
CDR3 DNA: TGTGCCAGCAGCTTGACAGCCTCCTACAATGAGCAGTTCTTC

J gene: TRBJ2-1
V gene: TRBV7-9
clone size: few
D gene: TRBD2
CDR3 protein: CASRAGDLFNEQFF
CDR3 DNA: TGTGCCAGCAGAGCGGGAGATCTGTTCAATGAGCAGTTCTTC

J gene: TRBJ1-4
V gene: TRBV5-1
clone size: few
D gene: TRBD1
CDR3 protein: CASSLGQGSNEKLFF
CDR3 DNA: TGCGCCAGCAGCTTAGGACAGGGGTCCAATGAAAAACTGTTTTTT

J gene: TRBJ2-7
V gene: TRBV18
clone size: .
D gene: TRBD2
CDR3 protein: CASSPSGTSGVSSIYEQYF
CDR3 DNA: TGTGCCAGCTCACCTTCCGGGACTAGCGGGGTATCTTCTATCTACGAGCAGTACTTC

J gene: TRBJ2-7
V gene: TRBV6-1
clone size: few
D gene: TRBD1
CDR3 protein: CASSEKGRDRVYEQYF
CDR3 DNA: TGTGCCAGCAGTGAAAAAGGCCGGGACAGGGTCTACGAGCAGTACTTC

J gene: TRBJ1-4
V gene: TRBV29-1
clone size: .
D gene: TRBD1
CDR3 protein: CSVGARQGGEKLFF
CDR3 DNA: TGCAGCGTTGGGGCGCGACAGGGAGGCGAAAAACTGTTTTTT

J gene: TRBJ1-5
V gene: TRBV30
clone size: .
D gene: .
CDR3 protein: CAWELDSNQPQHF
CDR3 DNA: TGTGCCTGGGAGCTTGATAGCAATCAGCCCCAGCATTTT

J gene: TRBJ1-1
V gene: TRBV5-1
clone size: few
D gene: .
CDR3 protein: CASSFRQVGTEAFF
CDR3 DNA: TGCGCCAGCAGCTTCCGACAGGTGGGCACTGAAGCTTTCTTT

J gene: TRBJ2-1
V gene: TRBV11-3
clone size: .
D gene: TRBD2
CDR3 protein: CASSSLGLAGVYEQFF
CDR3 DNA: TGTGCCAGCAGCAGCCTGGGACTAGCGGGCGTCTATGAGCAGTTCTTC

J gene: TRBJ1-2
V gene: TRBV6-6
clone size: few
D gene: TRBD1
CDR3 protein: CASSTRQGVVYGYTF
CDR3 DNA: TGTGCCAGCAGTACACGACAGGGGGTCGTCTATGGCTACACCTTC

J gene: TRBJ2-2
V gene: TRBV2
clone size: .
D gene: .
CDR3 protein: CASRPIPTGLVTGELFF
CDR3 DNA: TGTGCCAGCAGACCCATACCGACAGGCTTGGTCACCGGGGAGCTGTTTTTT

J gene: TRBJ2-1
V gene: TRBV7-9
clone size: .
D gene: .
CDR3 protein: CASSYPRGEQFF
CDR3 DNA: TGTGCCAGCAGTTACCCACGGGGAGAGCAGTTCTTC

J gene: TRBJ1-1
V gene: TRBV10-3
clone size: few
D gene: TRBD1
CDR3 protein: CASQTGVNTEAFF
CDR3 DNA: TGTGCCAGCCAAACAGGGGTGAACACTGAAGCTTTCTTT

J gene: TRBJ1-2
V gene: TRBV29-1
clone size: .
D gene: .
CDR3 protein: CSVEEQGNYGYTF
CDR3 DNA: TGCAGCGTTGAAGAACAGGGTAACTATGGCTACACCTTC

J gene: TRBJ2-2
V gene: TRBV2
clone size: .
D gene: TRBD2
CDR3 protein: CACREATNTGELFF
CDR3 DNA: TGTGCCTGTCGGGAGGCGACGAACACCGGGGAGCTGTTTTTT

J gene: TRBJ2-1
V gene: TRBV27
clone size: .
D gene: TRBD1
CDR3 protein: CASAGGGQGENEQFF
CDR3 DNA: TGTGCCAGCGCGGGCGGAGGACAGGGAGAGAATGAGCAGTTCTTC

J gene: TRBJ2-5
V gene: TRBV5-6
clone size: few
D gene: .
CDR3 protein: CASSRLVGAGVTQYF
CDR3 DNA: TGTGCCAGCAGCCGCCTGGTGGGGGCCGGAGTGACCCAGTACTTC

J gene: TRBJ2-1
V gene: TRBV11-2
clone size: .
D gene: .
CDR3 protein: CASSLFPGSYNEQFF
CDR3 DNA: TGTGCCAGCAGCTTGTTCCCGGGCTCCTACAATGAGCAGTTCTTC

J gene: TRBJ1-4
V gene: TRBV19
clone size: few
D gene: .
CDR3 protein: CASTDRSPNEKLFF
CDR3 DNA: TGTGCCAGTACCGACAGGAGCCCTAATGAAAAACTGTTTTTT

J gene: TRBJ1-5
V gene: TRBV5-6
clone size: few
D gene: .
CDR3 protein: CASSFGANQPQHF
CDR3 DNA: TGTGCCAGCAGCTTTGGGGCGAATCAGCCCCAGCATTTT

J gene: TRBJ2-5
V gene: TRBV25-1
clone size: .
D gene: TRBD1
CDR3 protein: CASSEPMTGGETQYF
CDR3 DNA: TGTGCCAGCAGTGAACCCATGACAGGGGGGGAGACCCAGTACTTC

J gene: TRBJ2-3
V gene: TRBV19
clone size: .
D gene: .
CDR3 protein: CASSTGYRSTDTQYF
CDR3 DNA: TGTGCCAGTAGTACAGGGTACCGTAGCACAGATACGCAGTATTTT

J gene: TRBJ2-7
V gene: TRBV2
clone size: .
D gene: .
CDR3 protein: CASRARELMAYEQYF
CDR3 DNA: TGTGCCAGCAGGGCAAGGGAGCTGATGGCTTACGAGCAGTACTTC

J gene: TRBJ2-1
V gene: TRBV10-3
clone size: .
D gene: TRBD2
CDR3 protein: CAISESPSGGISSYNEQFF
CDR3 DNA: TGTGCCATCAGTGAGTCGCCCAGCGGGGGGATAAGCTCCTACAATGAGCAGTTCTTC

J gene: TRBJ1-2
V gene: TRBV6-6
clone size: few
D gene: TRBD1
CDR3 protein: CASSPPGQGIQDGYTF
CDR3 DNA: TGTGCCAGCAGTCCCCCGGGACAGGGAATACAGGATGGCTACACCTTC

J gene: TRBJ1-1
V gene: TRBV25-1
clone size: .
D gene: .
CDR3 protein: CASSDVVGRETEAFF
CDR3 DNA: TGTGCCAGCAGTGACGTTGTGGGTCGGGAGACTGAAGCTTTCTTT

J gene: TRBJ1-2
V gene: TRBV11-2
clone size: few
D gene: TRBD1
CDR3 protein: CASSQGTGLNYGYTF
CDR3 DNA: TGTGCCAGCAGCCAAGGGACAGGACTTAACTATGGCTACACCTTC

J gene: TRBJ2-6
V gene: TRBV5-1
clone size: few
D gene: TRBD1
CDR3 protein: CASRDRGLSGANVLTF
CDR3 DNA: TGCGCCAGCAGGGACAGGGGTCTCTCTGGGGCCAACGTCCTGACTTTC

J gene: TRBJ1-5
V gene: TRBV2
clone size: few
D gene: .
CDR3 protein: CASSAADLENQPQHF
CDR3 DNA: TGTGCCAGCAGCGCCGCGGACTTAGAGAATCAGCCCCAGCATTTT

J gene: TRBJ2-1
V gene: TRBV4-1
clone size: once
D gene: .
CDR3 protein: CASSQGGGPEQFF
CDR3 DNA: TGCGCCAGCAGCCAAGGCGGAGGGCCCGAGCAGTTCTTC

J gene: TRBJ2-7
V gene: TRBV29-1
clone size: .
D gene: .
CDR3 protein: CSVDKDSSYEQYF
CDR3 DNA: TGCAGCGTTGACAAGGACAGCTCCTACGAGCAGTACTTC

J gene: TRBJ2-5
V gene: TRBV6-6
clone size: .
D gene: TRBD2
CDR3 protein: CASTTLAGVQETQYF
CDR3 DNA: TGTGCCAGCACAACCCTAGCGGGAGTACAAGAGACCCAGTACTTC

J gene: TRBJ2-5
V gene: TRBV4-1
clone size: .
D gene: TRBD2
CDR3 protein: CASSQEPGLAGVETQYF
CDR3 DNA: TGCGCCAGCAGCCAAGAACCGGGACTAGCGGGAGTCGAGACCCAGTACTTC

J gene: TRBJ2-7
V gene: TRBV15
clone size: few
D gene: TRBD1
CDR3 protein: CATSRDLSWDRGSYEQYF
CDR3 DNA: TGTGCCACCAGCAGAGATCTTAGCTGGGACAGGGGATCCTACGAGCAGTACTTC

J gene: TRBJ2-6
V gene: TRBV19
clone size: .
D gene: .
CDR3 protein: CASSLQGAGGANVLTF
CDR3 DNA: TGTGCCAGTAGTTTGCAGGGTGCTGGTGGGGCCAACGTCCTGACTTTC

J gene: TRBJ1-2
V gene: TRBV19
clone size: few
D gene: .
CDR3 protein: CASSIVDTAYGYTF
CDR3 DNA: TGTGCCAGTAGTATAGTCGACACAGCCTATGGCTACACCTTC

J gene: TRBJ2-7
V gene: TRBV15
clone size: few
D gene: .
CDR3 protein: CATSRDRTAFSSYEQYF
CDR3 DNA: TGTGCCACCAGCAGAGATAGGACAGCCTTCAGCTCCTACGAGCAGTACTTC

J gene: TRBJ2-7
V gene: TRBV7-2
clone size: few
D gene: TRBD2
CDR3 protein: CASSTTSGGYEQYF
CDR3 DNA: TGTGCCAGCAGCACCACTAGCGGGGGCTACGAGCAGTACTTC

J gene: TRBJ2-3
V gene: TRBV18
clone size: few
D gene: TRBD1
CDR3 protein: CASSPLGRGLFTDTQYF
CDR3 DNA: TGTGCCAGCTCACCACTTGGCAGGGGGCTCTTCACAGATACGCAGTATTTT

J gene: TRBJ2-7
V gene: TRBV5-6
clone size: .
D gene: .
CDR3 protein: CASSLAGGGIYEQYF
CDR3 DNA: TGTGCCAGCAGCTTGGCCGGCGGCGGGATCTACGAGCAGTACTTC

J gene: TRBJ2-1
V gene: TRBV12-5
clone size: .
D gene: TRBD2
CDR3 protein: CASGRGTSGFNEQFF
CDR3 DNA: TGTGCTAGTGGTCGCGGGACTAGCGGGTTTAATGAGCAGTTCTTC

J gene: TRBJ2-3
V gene: TRBV9
clone size: .
D gene: .
CDR3 protein: CASSFQQGTDTQYF
CDR3 DNA: TGTGCCAGCAGCTTCCAACAGGGCACAGATACGCAGTATTTT

J gene: TRBJ2-5
V gene: TRBV5-1
clone size: few
D gene: .
CDR3 protein: CASSLAMGTQETQYF
CDR3 DNA: TGCGCCAGCAGCTTGGCCATGGGGACACAAGAGACCCAGTACTTC

J gene: TRBJ2-3
V gene: TRBV6-1
clone size: .
D gene: .
CDR3 protein: CASSPATPGWDTQYF
CDR3 DNA: TGTGCCAGCAGCCCCGCGACTCCCGGGTGGGATACGCAGTATTTT

J gene: TRBJ2-3
V gene: TRBV4-2
clone size: few
D gene: TRBD2
CDR3 protein: CASSRRLAESTDTQYF
CDR3 DNA: TGTGCCAGCAGCCGTCGACTAGCGGAGAGCACAGATACGCAGTATTTT

J gene: TRBJ2-2
V gene: TRBV6-5
clone size: few
D gene: TRBD2
CDR3 protein: CASSPPGRDTGELFF
CDR3 DNA: TGTGCCAGCAGTCCCCCGGGGAGGGACACCGGGGAGCTGTTTTTT